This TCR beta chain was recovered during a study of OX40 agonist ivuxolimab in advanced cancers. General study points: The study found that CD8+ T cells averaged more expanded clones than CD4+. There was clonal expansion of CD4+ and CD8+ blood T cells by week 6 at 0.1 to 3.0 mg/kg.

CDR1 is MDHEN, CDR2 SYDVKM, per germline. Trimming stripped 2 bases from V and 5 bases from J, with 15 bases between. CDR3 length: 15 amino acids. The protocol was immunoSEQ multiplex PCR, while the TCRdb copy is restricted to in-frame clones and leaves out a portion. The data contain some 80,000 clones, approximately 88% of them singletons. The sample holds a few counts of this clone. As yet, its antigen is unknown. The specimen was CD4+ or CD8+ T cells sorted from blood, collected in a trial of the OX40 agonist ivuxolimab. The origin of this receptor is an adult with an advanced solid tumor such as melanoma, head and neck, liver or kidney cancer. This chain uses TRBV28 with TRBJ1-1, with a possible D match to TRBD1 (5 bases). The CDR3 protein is CASSLMSGGRTEAFF. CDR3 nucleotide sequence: TGTGCCAGCAGTTTAATGAGTGGGGGGAGGACTGAAGCTTTCTTT.